This is a list of T cell receptor beta chains from one sample in a study of lymphopenia after photon versus proton radiotherapy. Using immunoSEQ multiplex PCR, the repertoire was profiled, and TCRdb retains in-frame clones only, with some absent. The sample holds 150,000 or so clones, less than 90% seen once. Here the sequenced sample was peripheral blood, taken from a patient treated with photon-based radiotherapy. The receptors were sampled from a man in his fifties or sixties with gastric cancer. The CDR3 runs from the conserved cysteine through the conserved F or W. The D gene is left open where the match is weak. Clone size appears in some rows only: once, few, many, or a class for an expanded clone.

J: TRBJ1-1
V: TRBV5-1
size: .
D: TRBD1
length: 15
DNA: TGCGCCAGCAGCTTTGGAGGGGACAGGGGAACTGAAGCTTTCTTT
CDR3: CASSFGGDRGTEAFF

J: TRBJ1-1
V: TRBV6-6
size: .
D: TRBD1
length: 15
DNA: TGTGCCAGCAGTTACCCGGGACAGGCCCTCACTGAAGCTTTCTTT
CDR3: CASSYPGQALTEAFF

J: TRBJ2-5
V: TRBV6-5
size: .
D: .
length: 14
DNA: TGTGCCAGCCTTCGGGCGGGGTCCCAAGAGACCCAGTACTTC
CDR3: CASLRAGSQETQYF

J: TRBJ2-3
V: TRBV27
size: once
D: .
length: 16
DNA: TGTGCCAGCAGTTTAGGTTCGCGGATCCGCACAGATACGCAGTATTTT
CDR3: CASSLGSRIRTDTQYF

J: TRBJ2-1
V: TRBV5-5
size: .
D: .
length: 11
DNA: TGTGCCAGCAGCTTGGTCCAGGAGCAGTTCTTC
CDR3: CASSLVQEQFF

J: TRBJ1-5
V: TRBV7-9
size: .
D: .
length: 15
DNA: TGTGCCAGCAGCTTAGAGGCAGGTCCTAATCAGCCCCAGCATTTT
CDR3: CASSLEAGPNQPQHF

J: TRBJ2-7
V: TRBV30
size: few
D: .
length: 15
DNA: TGTGCCTGGAGTGAGCGACCGAAGAGCTCCTACGAGCAGTACTTC
CDR3: CAWSERPKSSYEQYF

J: TRBJ2-5
V: TRBV27
size: .
D: .
length: 11
DNA: TGTGCCAGCAGGGAGGGAGAGACCCAGTACTTC
CDR3: CASREGETQYF

J: TRBJ2-7
V: TRBV28
size: .
D: .
length: 14
DNA: TGTGCCAGCAGTTTTTCAGGTGGCTCCTACGAGCAGTACTTC
CDR3: CASSFSGGSYEQYF

J: TRBJ2-2
V: TRBV19
size: .
D: .
length: 11
DNA: TGTGCCAGTAAAAACACCGGGGAGCTGTTTTTT
CDR3: CASKNTGELFF

J: TRBJ1-4
V: TRBV18
size: .
D: .
length: 15
DNA: TGTGCCAGCTCACCACCGTTGGGGGGAGGTGAAAAACTGTTTTTT
CDR3: CASSPPLGGGEKLFF